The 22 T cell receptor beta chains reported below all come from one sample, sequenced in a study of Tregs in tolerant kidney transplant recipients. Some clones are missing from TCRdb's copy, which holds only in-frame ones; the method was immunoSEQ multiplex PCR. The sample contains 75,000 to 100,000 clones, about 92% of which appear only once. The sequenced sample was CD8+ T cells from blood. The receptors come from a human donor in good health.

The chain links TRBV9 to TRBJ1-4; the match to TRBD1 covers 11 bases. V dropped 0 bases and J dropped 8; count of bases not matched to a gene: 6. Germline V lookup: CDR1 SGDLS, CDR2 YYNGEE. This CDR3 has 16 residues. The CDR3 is CASSVEGQGALEKLFF. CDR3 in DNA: TGTGCCAGCAGCGTAGAAGGACAGGGGGCGCTCGAAAAACTGTTTTTT. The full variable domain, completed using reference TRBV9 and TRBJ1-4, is DSGVTQTPKHLITATGQRVTLRCSPRSGDLSVYWYQQSLDQGLQFLIQYYNGEERAKGNILERFSAQQFPDLHSELNLSSLELGDSALYFCASSVEGQGALEKLFFGSGTQLSVL.

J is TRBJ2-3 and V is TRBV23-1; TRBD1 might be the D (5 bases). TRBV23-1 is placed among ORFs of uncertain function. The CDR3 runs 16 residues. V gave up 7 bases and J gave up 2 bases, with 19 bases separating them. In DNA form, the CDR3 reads TGCGCCAGCACCCCAAGGAAGGGGCTCCTCACAGATACGCAGTATTTT. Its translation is CASTPRKGLLTDTQYF.

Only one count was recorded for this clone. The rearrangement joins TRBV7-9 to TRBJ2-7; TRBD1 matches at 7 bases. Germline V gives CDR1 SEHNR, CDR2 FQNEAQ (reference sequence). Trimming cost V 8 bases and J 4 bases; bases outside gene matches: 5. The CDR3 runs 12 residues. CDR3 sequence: CASAGTEYEQYF. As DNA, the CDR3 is TGTGCCAGCGCAGGGACAGAATACGAGCAGTACTTC.

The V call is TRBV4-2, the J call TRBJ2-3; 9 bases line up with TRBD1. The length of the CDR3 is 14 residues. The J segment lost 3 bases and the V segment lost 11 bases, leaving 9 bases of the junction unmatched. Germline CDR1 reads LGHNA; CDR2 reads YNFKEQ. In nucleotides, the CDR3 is TGTGCCGCCATGGGTGACAGGGGGACAGATACGCAGTATTTT. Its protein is CAAMGDRGTDTQYF.

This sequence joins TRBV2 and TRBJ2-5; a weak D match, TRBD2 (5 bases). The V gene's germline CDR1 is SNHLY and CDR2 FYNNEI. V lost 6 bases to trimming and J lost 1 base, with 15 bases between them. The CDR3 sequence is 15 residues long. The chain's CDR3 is CASSGEVTIQETQYF. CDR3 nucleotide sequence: TGTGCCAGCAGCGGGGAAGTAACAATCCAAGAGACCCAGTACTTC.

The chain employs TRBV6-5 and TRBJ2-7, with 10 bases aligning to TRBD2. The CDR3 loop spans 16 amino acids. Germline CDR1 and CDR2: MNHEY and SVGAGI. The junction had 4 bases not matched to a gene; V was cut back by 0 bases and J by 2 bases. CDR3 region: CASSYSSGRLTYEQYF. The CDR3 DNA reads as TGTGCCAGCAGTTACTCTAGCGGGAGGCTGACCTACGAGCAGTACTTC.

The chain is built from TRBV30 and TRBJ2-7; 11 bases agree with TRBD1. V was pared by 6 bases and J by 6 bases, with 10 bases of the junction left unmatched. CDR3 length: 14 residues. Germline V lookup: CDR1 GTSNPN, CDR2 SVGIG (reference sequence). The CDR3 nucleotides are TGTGCCTGTGACCCCGGGACAGGGGGGATCGAGCAGTACTTC. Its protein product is CACDPGTGGIEQYF.

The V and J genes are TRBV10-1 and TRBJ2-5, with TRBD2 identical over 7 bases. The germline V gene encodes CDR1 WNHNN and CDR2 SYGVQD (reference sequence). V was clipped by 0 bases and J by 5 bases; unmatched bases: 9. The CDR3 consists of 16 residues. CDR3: CASSESLGGGEETQYF. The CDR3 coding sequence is TGCGCCAGCAGTGAGTCGCTGGGGGGGGGAGAGGAGACCCAGTACTTC.

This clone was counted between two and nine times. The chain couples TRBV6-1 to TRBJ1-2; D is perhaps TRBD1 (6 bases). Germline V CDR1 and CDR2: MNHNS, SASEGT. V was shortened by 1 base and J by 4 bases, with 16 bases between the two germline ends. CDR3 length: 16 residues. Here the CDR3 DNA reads TGTGCCAGCAGTGAAGAAACAGGGAAATCCGGCTATGGCTACACCTTC. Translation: CASSEETGKSGYGYTF.

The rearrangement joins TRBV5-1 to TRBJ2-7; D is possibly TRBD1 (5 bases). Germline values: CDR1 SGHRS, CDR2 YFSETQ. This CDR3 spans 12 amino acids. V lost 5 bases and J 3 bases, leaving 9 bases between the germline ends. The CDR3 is CASRPDSYEQYF. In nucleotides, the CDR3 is TGCGCCAGCAGACCAGACAGCTACGAGCAGTACTTC. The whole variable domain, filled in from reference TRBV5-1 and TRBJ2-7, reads KAGVTQTPRYLIKTRGQQVTLSCSPISGHRSVSWYQQTPGQGLQFLFEYFSETQRNKGNFPGRFSGRQFSNSRSEMNVSTLELGDSALYLCASRPDSYEQYFGPGTRLTVT.

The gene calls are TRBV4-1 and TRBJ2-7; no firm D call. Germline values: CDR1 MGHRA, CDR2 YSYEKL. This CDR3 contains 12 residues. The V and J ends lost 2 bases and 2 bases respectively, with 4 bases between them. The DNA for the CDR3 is TGCGCCAGCAGCCAAAACCCCTACGAGCAGTACTTC. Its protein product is CASSQNPYEQYF.

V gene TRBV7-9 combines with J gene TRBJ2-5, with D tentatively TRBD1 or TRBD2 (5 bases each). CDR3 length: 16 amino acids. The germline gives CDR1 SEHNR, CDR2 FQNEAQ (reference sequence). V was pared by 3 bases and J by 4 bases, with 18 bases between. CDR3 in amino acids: CASSFYRDGRRETQYF. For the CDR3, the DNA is TGTGCCAGCAGCTTTTACCGGGACGGTCGCCGAGAGACCCAGTACTTC.

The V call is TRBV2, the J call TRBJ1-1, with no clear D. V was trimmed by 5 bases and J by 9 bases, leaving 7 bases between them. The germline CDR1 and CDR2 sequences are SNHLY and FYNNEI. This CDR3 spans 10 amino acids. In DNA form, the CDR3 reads TGTGCCAGCAGTACAAGACAAGCTTTCTTT. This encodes CASSTRQAFF.

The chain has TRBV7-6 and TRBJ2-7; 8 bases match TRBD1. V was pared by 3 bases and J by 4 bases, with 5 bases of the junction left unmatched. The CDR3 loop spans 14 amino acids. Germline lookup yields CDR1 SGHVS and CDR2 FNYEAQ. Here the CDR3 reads CASSFSGGGYEQYF. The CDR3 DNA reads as TGTGCCAGCAGCTTCTCAGGGGGCGGGTACGAGCAGTACTTC.

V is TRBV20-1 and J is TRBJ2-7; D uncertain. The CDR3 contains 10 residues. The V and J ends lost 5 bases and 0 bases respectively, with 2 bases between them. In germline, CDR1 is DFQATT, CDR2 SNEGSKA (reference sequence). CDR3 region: CSASSYEQYF. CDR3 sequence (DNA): TGCAGTGCTTCCTCCTACGAGCAGTACTTC.

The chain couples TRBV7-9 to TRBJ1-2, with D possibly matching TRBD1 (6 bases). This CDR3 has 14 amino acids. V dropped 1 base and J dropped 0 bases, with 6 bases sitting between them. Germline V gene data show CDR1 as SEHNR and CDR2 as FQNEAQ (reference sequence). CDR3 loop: CASSLGTANYGYTF. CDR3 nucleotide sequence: TGTGCCAGCAGCTTAGGGACAGCTAACTATGGCTACACCTTC.

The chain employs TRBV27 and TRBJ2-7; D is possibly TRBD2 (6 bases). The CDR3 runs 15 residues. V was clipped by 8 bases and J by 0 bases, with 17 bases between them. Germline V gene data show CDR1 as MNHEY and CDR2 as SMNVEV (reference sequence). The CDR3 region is CASCNLRGDSYEQYF. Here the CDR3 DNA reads TGTGCCAGCTGCAACCTTCGCGGGGACTCCTACGAGCAGTACTTC.

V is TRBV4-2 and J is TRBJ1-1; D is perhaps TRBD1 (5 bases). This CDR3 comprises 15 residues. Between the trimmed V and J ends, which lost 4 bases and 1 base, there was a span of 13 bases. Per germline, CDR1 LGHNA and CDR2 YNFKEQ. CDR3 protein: CASSPRDGGNTEAFF. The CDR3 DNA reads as TGTGCCAGCAGCCCGCGGGACGGTGGGAACACTGAAGCTTTCTTT.

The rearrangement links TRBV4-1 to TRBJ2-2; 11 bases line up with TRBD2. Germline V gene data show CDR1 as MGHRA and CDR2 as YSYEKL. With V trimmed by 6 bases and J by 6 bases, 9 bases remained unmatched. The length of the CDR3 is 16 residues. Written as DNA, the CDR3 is TGCGCCAGCAGACCCCTAGCGGGAGGTAGCGCCGGGGAGCTGTTTTTT. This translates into CASRPLAGGSAGELFF.

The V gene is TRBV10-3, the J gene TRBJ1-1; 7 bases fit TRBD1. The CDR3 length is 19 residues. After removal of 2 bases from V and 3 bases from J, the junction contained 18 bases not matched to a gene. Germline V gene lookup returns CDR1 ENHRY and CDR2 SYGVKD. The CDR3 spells CAISERDREGKGADTEAFF. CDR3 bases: TGTGCCATCAGTGAGAGAGACAGGGAGGGGAAAGGCGCGGACACTGAAGCTTTCTTT.

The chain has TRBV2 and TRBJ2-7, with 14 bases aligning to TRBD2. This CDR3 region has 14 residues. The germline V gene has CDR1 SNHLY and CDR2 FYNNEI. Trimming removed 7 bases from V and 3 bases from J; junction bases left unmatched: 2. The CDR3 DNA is TGTGCCAGCATCGGGACTAGCGGGAGCTACGAGCAGTACTTC. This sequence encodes CASIGTSGSYEQYF.

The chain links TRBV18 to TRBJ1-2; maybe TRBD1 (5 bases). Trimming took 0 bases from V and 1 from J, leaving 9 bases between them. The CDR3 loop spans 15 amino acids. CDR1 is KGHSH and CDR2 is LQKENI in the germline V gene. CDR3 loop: CASSPPGQGNYGYTF. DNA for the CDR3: TGTGCCAGCTCACCACCGGGTCAGGGTAACTATGGCTACACCTTC. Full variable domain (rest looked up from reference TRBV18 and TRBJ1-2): NAGVMQNPRHLVRRRGQEARLRCSPMKGHSHVYWYRQLPEEGLKFMVYLQKENIIDESGMPKERFSAEFPKEGPSILRIQQVVRGDSAAYFCASSPPGQGNYGYTFGSGTRLTVV.